This note documents a single TCR beta chain sequence. Germline-derived CDR1 and CDR2 are SGHDT and YYEEEE. The CDR3 loop spans 12 amino acids. The ends were cut back, 4 bases at V and 3 bases at J, with 8 bases in the middle. Sequenced by immunoSEQ multiplex PCR; TCRdb stores in-frame clones only, minus some. The table shows tens of thousands of clones, with about 93% occurring only once. The data were taken from a study of T cell changes during pregnancy in multiple sclerosis. V is TRBV5-6 and J is TRBJ2-7; D is unclear. The specimen was CD8+ T cells from peripheral blood mononuclear cells, collected in the third trimester of pregnancy. The origin of this receptor is a female donor with multiple sclerosis, enrolled in a pregnancy study. CDR3 DNA sequence: TGTGCCAGCAGCCGGTCGTTCTACGAGCAGTACTTC. This codes for CASSRSFYEQYF. Full variable domain (remainder filled in from reference TRBV5-6 and TRBJ2-7): DAGVTQSPTHLIKTRGQQVTLRCSPKSGHDTVSWYQQALGQGPQFIFQYYEEEERQRGNFPDRFSGHQFPNYSSELNVNALLLGDSALYLCASSRSFYEQYFGPGTRLTVT.